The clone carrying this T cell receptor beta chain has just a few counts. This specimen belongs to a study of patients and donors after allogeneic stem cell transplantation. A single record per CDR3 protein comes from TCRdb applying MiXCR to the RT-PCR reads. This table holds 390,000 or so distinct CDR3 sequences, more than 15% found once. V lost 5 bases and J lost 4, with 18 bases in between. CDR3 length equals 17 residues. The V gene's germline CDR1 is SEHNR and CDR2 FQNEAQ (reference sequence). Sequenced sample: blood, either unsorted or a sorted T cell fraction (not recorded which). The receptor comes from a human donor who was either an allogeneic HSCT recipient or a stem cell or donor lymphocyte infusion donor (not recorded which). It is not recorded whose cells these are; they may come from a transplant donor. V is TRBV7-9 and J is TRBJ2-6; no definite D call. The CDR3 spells CASSPPARVGGANVLTF. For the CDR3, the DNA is TGTGCCAGCAGCCCTCCTGCCCGTGTCGGAGGGGCCAACGTCCTGACTTTC.